One and the same sample provided the 15 T cell receptor beta chains below, sequenced in a study of blood T cell repertoires in COVID-19 (dated by TCRdb to between 2020 and 2021). The receptor library was made with the immunoSEQ multiplex PCR assay. TCRdb's version of the immuneACCESS table is confined to in-frame rearrangements and falls short of the full clone set. An unresolved V gene accounts for under half of the shortfall where checked; the remainder is of unknown origin. Here the sample has some 200,000 clones; roughly 80% occur a single time. The top ten clones comprise 10% to 15% of the sample. The sample comprised PBMCs or T cells enriched from blood (not recorded which). These receptors were collected from a man aged 35 to 55 who had recovered from COVID-19.

This sequence joins TRBV4-3 and TRBJ1-1; maybe TRBD1 (5 bases). CDR1 and CDR2 (germline): LGHNA, YSLEER. CDR3 size: 15 residues. Trimming removed 1 base from V and 3 bases from J, with 12 bases in between. The CDR3 loop reads CASSQVWGGDTEAFF. CDR3 nucleotide sequence: TGCGCCAGCAGCCAAGTTTGGGGGGGGGACACTGAAGCTTTCTTT.

DNA for the CDR3: TGTGCCAGCAGCTTTACCGACAGGGACACTGAAGCTTTCTTT. Translation: CASSFTDRDTEAFF. J is TRBJ1-1 and V is TRBV11-1, with 7 positions matching TRBD1. The CDR3 has 14 residues. V dropped 3 bases and J dropped 3; count of bases not matched to a gene: 4. Per germline, CDR1 SGHAT and CDR2 FQDESV (reference sequence).

The V call is TRBV6-5, the J call TRBJ1-2, with D maybe TRBD1 (5 bases). Germline-derived CDR1 and CDR2 are MNHEY and SVGAGI. Trimming shortened V by 6 bases and J by 3 bases, and 11 bases separated the two germline ends. There are 13 residues in the CDR3. Here the CDR3 DNA reads TGTGCCAGCAGGTCCCCGGGGGACTATGGCTACACCTTC. This sequence encodes CASRSPGDYGYTF.

This clone has only a few counts. Germline is not matched at one junction end, which may reflect a read error. The chain is built from TRBV28 and TRBJ2-7; possible D gene TRBD2, 5 bases. This CDR3 region has 14 residues. Germline CDR1 MDHEN, CDR2 SYDVKM. The CDR3 loop is CASSFSWTQYGQYF. Here the CDR3 DNA reads TGTGCCAGCAGTTTTTCCTGGACTCAGTACGGGCAGTACTTC.

The chain carries TRBV12-5 and TRBJ1-3, with 7 bases fitting TRBD1. Trimming at V came to 3 bases and at J to 3 bases, leaving 5 bases not matched to a gene. Germline loops: CDR1 LGHNT, CDR2 FRNRAP. The length of the CDR3 is 15 residues. The CDR3 protein is CASGFGTGVGNTIYF. In nucleotides, the CDR3 is TGTGCTAGTGGTTTCGGAACAGGGGTTGGAAACACCATATATTTT.

The rearrangement joins TRBV19 to TRBJ2-1; 8 nucleotides agree with TRBD2. V lost 3 bases, J lost 0 bases, and 4 bases stayed unmatched. The CDR3 runs to 16 residues. The V gene's germline CDR1 is LNHDA and CDR2 SQIVND (reference sequence). CDR3 in amino acids: CASSIPGRASYNEQFF. The CDR3 DNA sequence: TGTGCCAGTAGTATTCCCGGGAGGGCCTCCTACAATGAGCAGTTCTTC.

This rearrangement joins TRBV9 to TRBJ2-2; 15 bases map to TRBD2. The ends lost 0 bases at V and 7 bases at J; junction bases unmatched: 16. The CDR3 totals 21 residues. The V gene's germline CDR1 is SGDLS and CDR2 YYNGEE. CDR3 bases: TGTGCCAGCAGCGTAGCTCCTGCCGGGACTAGCGGGAGGAGGGCCCTCGGGGAGCTGTTTTTT. Translated: CASSVAPAGTSGRRALGELFF.

This chain joins TRBV6-2 or TRBV6-3 and TRBJ2-1; D gene unclear. From germline, CDR1 is MNHEY and CDR2 SVGEGT. The CDR3 is made up of 16 amino acids. The ends were cut back, 2 bases at V and 2 bases at J, with 13 bases in the middle. CDR3 nucleotide sequence: TGTGCCAGCAGTTACCCCTGGCAGAACCCCTACAATGAGCAGTTCTTC. This gives the protein CASSYPWQNPYNEQFF.

This chain joins TRBV18 and TRBJ1-2; 9 bases are a match to TRBD1. V lost 4 bases to trimming and J lost 4 bases; unmatched junction nucleotides: 13. Germline assignment: CDR1 KGHSH and CDR2 LQKENI. The CDR3 runs 17 residues. As DNA, the CDR3 is TGTGCCAGCTCACAAAACGACGGACAGGGGTTGGCCTATGGCTACACCTTC. It is translated as CASSQNDGQGLAYGYTF.

The rearrangement links TRBV5-8 to TRBJ2-1; D is undetermined. The germline V and J ends were trimmed by 6 bases and 0 bases, with 7 bases remaining between them. This CDR3 is 13 amino acids long. Germline lookup yields CDR1 SGHTS and CDR2 YDEGEE. CDR3 DNA sequence: TGTGCCAGCATCTCCTACTCCTACAATGAGCAGTTCTTC. Its translation is CASISYSYNEQFF.

The chain carries TRBV6-5 and TRBJ2-3; maybe TRBD2 (6 bases). V was pared by 8 bases and J by 1 base, with 16 bases between. The V gene's germline CDR1 is MNHEY and CDR2 SVGAGI. The CDR3 runs to 15 residues. The CDR3 sequence is CASQAPRDGTDTQYF. CDR3 coding DNA: TGTGCCAGCCAAGCTCCGCGGGATGGCACAGATACGCAGTATTTT.

The V gene is TRBV14, the J gene TRBJ2-1, with 11 positions matching TRBD2. CDR3 length equals 16 residues. V gave up 3 bases and J gave up 12 bases; unmatched junction bases: 13. Germline V CDR1 and CDR2: SGHDN, FVKESK. The CDR3 nucleotides are TGTGCCAGCAGCCAGTTCGGGACTAGCGGCCAAGTAGGGCAGTTCTTC. It translates to CASSQFGTSGQVGQFF.

The chain employs TRBV5-1 and TRBJ2-1; tentatively, D is TRBD2 (5 bases). With 4 bases removed from V and 0 bases from J, the gap between germline ends came to 11 bases. The CDR3 is 15 amino acids. CDR1 and CDR2 from the germline V gene are SGHRS and YFSETQ. As DNA, the CDR3 is TGCGCCAGCAGCCCCCCGGGGAGCTCCTACAATGAGCAGTTCTTC. The encoded protein is CASSPPGSSYNEQFF.

This chain links TRBV30 with TRBJ2-2; D uncertain. Trimming pared 3 bases from V and 1 base from J, leaving 9 bases between. The CDR3 is 14 residues long. Germline CDR1 reads GTSNPN; CDR2 reads SVGIG (reference sequence). CDR3 residues: CAWRTIENTGELFF. In nucleotides, the CDR3 is TGTGCCTGGAGAACTATTGAGAACACCGGGGAGCTGTTTTTT.

The chain joins TRBV3-1 (or the pseudogene TRBV3-2) to TRBJ1-1; D is uncertain. V was cut by 5 bases and J by 0 bases, with 4 bases left in between. CDR3 size: 12 residues. CDR1 is LGHDT, CDR2 YNNKEL, per germline (reference sequence). CDR3 in amino acids: CASSILNTEAFF. The CDR3 coding sequence is TGTGCCAGCAGCATCTTGAACACTGAAGCTTTCTTT.